This T cell receptor (beta chain) was identified in a study of blood T cell repertoires in COVID-19. Across the whole study: Whether acute or convalescent, the COVID-19 samples came from the United States, Italy and Spain. PBMCs, B-cell-depleted T cells, or T cells provided the cDNA or gDNA that made up the material.

In the study's own analysis: Reference gene primer amplification in the assay estimated nucleated cell counts. Method: immunoSEQ multiplex PCR; TCRdb's copy keeps in-frame clones and lacks some. V, J and clone size are those of that table, while D and trimming were read from the DNA. The profile covers 150,000 to 200,000 clones, with 88% appearing a single time and roughly 6% taken by the ten largest. This clone has only one observation. V dropped 4 bases and J dropped 3 bases, with 13 bases sitting between them. This CDR3 is 15 amino acids long. Germline V CDR1 and CDR2: LNHNV, YYDKDF (reference sequence).

This clonotype was sampled from a man aged 35 to 55 with active or convalescent COVID-19. Material for sequencing was peripheral blood. The J gene is TRBJ2-1, the V gene TRBV15; weak D call: TRBD2 (5 bases). The CDR3 DNA follows: TGTGCCACCAGCACCCGGACTGGCGACTACAATGAGCAGTTCTTC. Protein product: CATSTRTGDYNEQFF.